The sequence of this TCR beta chain was determined in a study of blood T cell repertoires in COVID-19 (dated by TCRdb to about 2020). Regarding the study in general: Samples covering the acute and convalescent phases of COVID-19 were provided by collaborators in the United States, Italy and Spain. The prospective study material was composed of cDNA or gDNA derived from T cells, B-cell-depleted T cells, or PBMCs. The dataset comprised deeply sampled blood TCRbeta repertoires from subjects exposed to, actively infected with, or recovered from COVID-19. The repertoires were made available in a free public database intended to serve as a resource for research on the immune response to SARS-CoV-2. Samples were obtained from the ongoing ImmuneRACE study (first 160 participants) and from 950 to 1,500 subjects provided by 6 global collaborators. Sample metadata almost always included a de-identified subject ID, COVID-19 status, age in years and sex. Where available, HLA class I and class II types were obtained from metadata supplied by the sample provider rather than from assay-based typing.

This clone was seen only once. This receptor's antigen is unknown. No much larger clone exists at a distance of one base, and base qualities are not known. TCRbeta CDR3 regions were amplified from genomic DNA by means of the immunoSEQ Assay, a bias-controlled multiplex PCR. Concerning the study's data processing: Within the assay, amplification of reference gene primers was used to estimate how many nucleated cells each sample contained. To quantify the absolute abundance of each unique TCRbeta CDR3 rearrangement, sequence reads were collapsed and filtered. Productive Simpson clonality was computed per sample as the square root of Simpson's diversity index over productive rearrangements. TCRdb provides this immuneACCESS table in a form limited to in-frame rearrangements. Some clones are lacking; in checked studies, under half of them reflect an unresolved V gene, and why the rest are absent is not known. That table supplies the V and J calls and clone size; D and trimming were determined from the DNA. The sample data list about 180,000 clones, and about 80% of these were observed just once. In total, the top ten clones hold roughly 9% of the sample.

The investigation overall reported the following: The quantity of clinical and demographic metadata differed by source and by participant and was supplied without curation.

The germline V gene gives CDR1 as SGHRS and CDR2 as YFSETQ. V is pruned by 4 bases and J by 1 base, leaving 11 bases of the junction without a gene match. The CDR3 covers 17 residues, taking in both the cysteine and the phenylalanine. Only the CDR3 DNA stays, 51 bases, in frame from base 1. Collaborating institutions collected whole blood in K2EDTA tubes following their own protocols. For TCRbeta analysis, collaborator samples were shipped as frozen whole blood, as isolated PBMCs, or as DNA extracted from either sample type. This clonotype was obtained from a woman aged 70-85 years with acute or convalescent COVID-19. The V gene is TRBV5-1 and the J gene is TRBJ2-3; a stretch of 8 junction bases matches TRBD1. The sequencing sample was made of peripheral blood. The sequenced DNA is TGCGCCAGCAGCAAAGAGTTGGCAGGGGGCGGCACAGATACGCAGTATTTT. The resulting protein is CASSKELAGGGTDTQYF.